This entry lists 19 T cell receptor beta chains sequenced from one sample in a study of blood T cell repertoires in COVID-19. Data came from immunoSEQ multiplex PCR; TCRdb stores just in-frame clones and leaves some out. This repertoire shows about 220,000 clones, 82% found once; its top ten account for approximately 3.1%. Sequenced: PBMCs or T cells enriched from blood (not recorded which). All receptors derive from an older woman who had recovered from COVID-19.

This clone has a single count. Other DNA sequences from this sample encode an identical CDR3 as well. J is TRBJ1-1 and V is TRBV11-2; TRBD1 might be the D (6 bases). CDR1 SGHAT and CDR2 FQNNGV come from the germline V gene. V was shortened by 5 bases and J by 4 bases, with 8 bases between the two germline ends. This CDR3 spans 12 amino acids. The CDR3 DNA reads TGTGCCAGCAGCCGAGGGGGCACTGAAGCTTTCTTT. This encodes CASSRGGTEAFF.

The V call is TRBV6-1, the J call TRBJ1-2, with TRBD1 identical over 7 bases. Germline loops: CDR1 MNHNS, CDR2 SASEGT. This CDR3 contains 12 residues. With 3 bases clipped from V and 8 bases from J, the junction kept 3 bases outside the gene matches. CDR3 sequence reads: CASSETGYGYTF. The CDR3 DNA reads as TGTGCCAGCAGTGAGACAGGGTACGGCTACACCTTC.

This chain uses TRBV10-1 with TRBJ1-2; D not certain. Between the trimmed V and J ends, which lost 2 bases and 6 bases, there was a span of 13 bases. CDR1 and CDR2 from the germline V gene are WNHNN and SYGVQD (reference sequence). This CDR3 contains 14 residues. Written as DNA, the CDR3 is TGCGCCAGCAGTGAGGGGTCCGGGGTTGATGGCTACACCTTC. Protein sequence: CASSEGSGVDGYTF.

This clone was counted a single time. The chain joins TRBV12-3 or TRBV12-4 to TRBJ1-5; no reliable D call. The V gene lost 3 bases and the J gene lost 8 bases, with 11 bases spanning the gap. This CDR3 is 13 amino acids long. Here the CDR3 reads CASSFNTGEPQHF. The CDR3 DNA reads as TGTGCCAGCAGTTTTAACACGGGAGAGCCCCAGCATTTT.

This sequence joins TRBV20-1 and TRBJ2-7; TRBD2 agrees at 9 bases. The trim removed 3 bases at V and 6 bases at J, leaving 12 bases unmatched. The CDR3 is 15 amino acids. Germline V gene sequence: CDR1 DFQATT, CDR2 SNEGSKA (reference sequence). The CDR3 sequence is CSASETGTSLREQYF. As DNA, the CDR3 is TGCAGTGCTAGTGAGACCGGGACTAGCTTGCGCGAGCAGTACTTC.

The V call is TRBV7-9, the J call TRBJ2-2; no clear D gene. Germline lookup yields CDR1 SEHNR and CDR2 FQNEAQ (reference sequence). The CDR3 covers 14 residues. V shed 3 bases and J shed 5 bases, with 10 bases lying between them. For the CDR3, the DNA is TGTGCCAGCAGCTTTAGTGCTGCGACCGGGGAGCTGTTTTTT. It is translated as CASSFSAATGELFF.

This chain's CDR3 is CASSKVGQTVEQYF. The CDR3 nucleotides read TGTGCCAGCAGCAAAGTAGGACAGACGGTGGAGCAGTACTTC. The chain links TRBV21-1 to TRBJ2-7; the D call in the table, TRBD1, was not verified against the DNA. TRBV21-1 is designated a pseudogene. The CDR3 has 14 amino acids.

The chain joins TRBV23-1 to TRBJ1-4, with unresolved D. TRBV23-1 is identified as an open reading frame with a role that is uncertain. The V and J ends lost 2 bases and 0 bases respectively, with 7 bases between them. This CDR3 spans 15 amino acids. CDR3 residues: CASSQVNSTNEKLFF. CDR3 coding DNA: TGCGCCAGCAGTCAAGTCAACTCAACTAATGAAAAACTGTTTTTT.

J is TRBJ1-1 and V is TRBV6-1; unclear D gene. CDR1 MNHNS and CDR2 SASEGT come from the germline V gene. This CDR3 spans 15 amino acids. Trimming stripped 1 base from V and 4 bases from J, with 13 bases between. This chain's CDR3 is CASSEGIRSGTEAFF. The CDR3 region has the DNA TGTGCCAGCAGTGAAGGGATCAGAAGCGGCACTGAAGCTTTCTTT.

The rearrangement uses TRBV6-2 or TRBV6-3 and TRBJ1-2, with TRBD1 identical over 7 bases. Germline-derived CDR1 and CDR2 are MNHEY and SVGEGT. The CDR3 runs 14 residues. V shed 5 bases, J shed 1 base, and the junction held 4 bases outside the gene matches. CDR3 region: CASSPQGINYGYTF. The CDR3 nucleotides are TGTGCCAGCAGTCCACAGGGGATTAACTATGGCTACACCTTC.

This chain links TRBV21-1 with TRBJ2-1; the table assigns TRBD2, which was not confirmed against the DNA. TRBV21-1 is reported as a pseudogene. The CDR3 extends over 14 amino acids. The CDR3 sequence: CASRSLAETNEQFF. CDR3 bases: TGTGCCAGCAGGTCGTTAGCGGAGACCAATGAGCAGTTCTTC.

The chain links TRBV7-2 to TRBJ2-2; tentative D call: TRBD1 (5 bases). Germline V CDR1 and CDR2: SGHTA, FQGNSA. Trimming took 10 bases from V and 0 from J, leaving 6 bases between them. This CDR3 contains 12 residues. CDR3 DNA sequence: TGTGCCAAGACAGCGAACACCGGGGAGCTGTTTTTT. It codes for CAKTANTGELFF.

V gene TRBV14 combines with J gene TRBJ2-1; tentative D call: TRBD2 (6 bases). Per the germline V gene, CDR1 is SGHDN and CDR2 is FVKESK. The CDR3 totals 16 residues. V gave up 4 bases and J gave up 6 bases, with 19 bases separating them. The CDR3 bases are TGTGCCAGCAGCCCGGAGACTAGATTCTCTATCAATGAGCAGTTCTTC. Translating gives CASSPETRFSINEQFF.

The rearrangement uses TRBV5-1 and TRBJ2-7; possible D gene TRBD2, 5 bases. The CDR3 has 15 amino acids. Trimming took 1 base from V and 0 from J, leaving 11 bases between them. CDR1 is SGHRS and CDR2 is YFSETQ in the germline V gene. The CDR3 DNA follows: TGCGCCAGCAGCTTGTTAGAGGGTGCCTCCTACGAGCAGTACTTC. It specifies CASSLLEGASYEQYF.

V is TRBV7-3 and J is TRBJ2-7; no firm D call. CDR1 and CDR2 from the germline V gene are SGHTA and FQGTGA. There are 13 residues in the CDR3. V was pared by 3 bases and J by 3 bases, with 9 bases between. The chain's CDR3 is CASSLGTFYEQYF. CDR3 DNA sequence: TGTGCCAGCAGCTTGGGCACGTTCTACGAGCAGTACTTC.

CDR3 sequence (DNA): TGTGCCAGCAGCCCACAGGGGTCGAGTTTGATCTACACCTTC. Its protein is CASSPQGSSLIYTF. The chain joins TRBV7-2 to TRBJ1-2; TRBD1 aligns across 7 bases. Germline CDR1 is SGHTA and CDR2 is FQGNSA. This CDR3 is 14 amino acids long. The trim removed 5 bases at V and 10 bases at J, leaving 13 bases unmatched.

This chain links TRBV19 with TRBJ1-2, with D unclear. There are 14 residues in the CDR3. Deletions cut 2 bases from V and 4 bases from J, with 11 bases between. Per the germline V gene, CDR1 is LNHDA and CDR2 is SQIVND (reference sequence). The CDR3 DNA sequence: TGTGCCAGTAGTATATCCCACAGCCGCTATGGCTACACCTTC. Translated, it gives CASSISHSRYGYTF.

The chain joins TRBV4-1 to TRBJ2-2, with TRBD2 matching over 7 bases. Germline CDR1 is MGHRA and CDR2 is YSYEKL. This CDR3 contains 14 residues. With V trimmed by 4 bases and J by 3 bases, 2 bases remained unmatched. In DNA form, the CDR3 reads TGCGCCAGCAGCCGAAGCGGGGACACCGGGGAGCTGTTTTTT. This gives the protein CASSRSGDTGELFF.

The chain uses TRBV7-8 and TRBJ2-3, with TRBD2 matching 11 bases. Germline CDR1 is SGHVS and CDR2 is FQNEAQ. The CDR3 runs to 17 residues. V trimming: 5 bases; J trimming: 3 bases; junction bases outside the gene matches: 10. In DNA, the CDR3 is TGTGCCAGCAGCCCTACCGTATCTAGCGGGAGGACAGATACGCAGTATTTT. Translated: CASSPTVSSGRTDTQYF.